The sequence of this TCR beta chain was determined in a study of response to subunit inactivated influenza vaccine. MiXCR, applied by TCRdb to the RT-PCR reads, yields one record per CDR3 protein. The sample consists of approximately 500,000 distinct CDR3 sequences, approximately 12% of them appearing once. Trimming pared 6 bases from V and 0 bases from J, leaving 12 bases between. This CDR3 contains 14 residues. Looked up from germline, CDR1 is MNHNS and CDR2 is SASEGT. Whole-study results and caveats: Researchers suggested that each seasonal influenza vaccination recruits few new T cells.

This clonotype showed up just a few times. What it recognizes is unknown. This specimen was PBMCs from blood, taken roughly 46 days after vaccination. The TCR originated in a man over 45 who received an inactivated influenza vaccine. V is TRBV6-1 and J is TRBJ2-7; tentative D call: TRBD1 (5 bases). In nucleotides, the CDR3 is TGTGCCAGCAGACTCAGGGTCAGCTCCTACGAGCAGTACTTC. This codes for CASRLRVSSYEQYF.